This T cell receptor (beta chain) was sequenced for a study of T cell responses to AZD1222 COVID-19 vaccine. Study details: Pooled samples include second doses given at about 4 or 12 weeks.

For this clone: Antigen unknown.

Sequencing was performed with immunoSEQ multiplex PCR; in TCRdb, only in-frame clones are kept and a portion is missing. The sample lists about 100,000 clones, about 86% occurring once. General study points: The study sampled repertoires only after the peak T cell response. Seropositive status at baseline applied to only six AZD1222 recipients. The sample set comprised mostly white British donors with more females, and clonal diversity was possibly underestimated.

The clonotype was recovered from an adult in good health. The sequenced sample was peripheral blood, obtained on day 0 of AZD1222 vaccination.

The CDR3 is CASSEQDTGNTIYF. For the CDR3, the DNA is TGTGCCAGCAGCGAACAGGATACCGGAAACACCATATATTTT. The chain uses TRBV11-1 and TRBJ1-3; weak D call: TRBD1 (5 bases). Trimming shortened V by 5 bases and J by 4 bases, and 12 bases separated the two germline ends. Germline V gene sequence: CDR1 SGHAT, CDR2 FQDESV (reference sequence). The CDR3 consists of 14 residues.